A selection of T cell receptor beta chains follows, all from one sample in a study of T cell changes during pregnancy in multiple sclerosis. Generated by immunoSEQ multiplex PCR, the TCRdb table keeps only in-frame clones and is missing some. Of about 34,000 clones in the sample, over 85% are singletons; the top ten hold 3% to 4.5%. The material was CD8+ T cells from peripheral blood mononuclear cells, obtained in the third trimester of pregnancy. Receptors originate from a female donor with multiple sclerosis, enrolled in a pregnancy study. The conserved cysteine and the conserved F or W are not part of the CDR3 here. Clone size is stated in some rows and not others, as once, few, many or a class when expanded.

clone_size v_call cdr3_aa
. TRBV27 ASIEAGGTGELF
. TRBV5-4 ASSWGDQPQH
. TRBV13 ASRDGYSGRAETQY
. TRBV5-5 ASSGPAGTGVEQY
. TRBV18 ASSLNTGELF
. TRBV10-1 ASSVTPVRRGGTDTQY
. TRBV6-1 ASSARVGTNEKLF
. TRBV5-1 ASSLAGTGGEQF
. TRBV15 ATSRDYDSKNIQY
. TRBV9 ASSETANTEAF
once TRBV9 ASSDETQRGVEDTQY
. TRBV29-1 SVADPDMTTIETQY
once TRBV7-2 ASSLVRGGGHNEQF
. TRBV7-2 ASSLVGRRPLGYT
. TRBV4-1 ASSQGGNEKLF
. TRBV5-6 ASSPQGSEQY
once TRBV7-6 ASRSVRASGVGGELF
medium-sized TRBV6-4 ASSDSTSGGTGELF
. TRBV5-6 ASSTGTGAGEQY
. TRBV4-2 ASSQTSGGASYEQY
. TRBV7-9 ASSLGATNEAF